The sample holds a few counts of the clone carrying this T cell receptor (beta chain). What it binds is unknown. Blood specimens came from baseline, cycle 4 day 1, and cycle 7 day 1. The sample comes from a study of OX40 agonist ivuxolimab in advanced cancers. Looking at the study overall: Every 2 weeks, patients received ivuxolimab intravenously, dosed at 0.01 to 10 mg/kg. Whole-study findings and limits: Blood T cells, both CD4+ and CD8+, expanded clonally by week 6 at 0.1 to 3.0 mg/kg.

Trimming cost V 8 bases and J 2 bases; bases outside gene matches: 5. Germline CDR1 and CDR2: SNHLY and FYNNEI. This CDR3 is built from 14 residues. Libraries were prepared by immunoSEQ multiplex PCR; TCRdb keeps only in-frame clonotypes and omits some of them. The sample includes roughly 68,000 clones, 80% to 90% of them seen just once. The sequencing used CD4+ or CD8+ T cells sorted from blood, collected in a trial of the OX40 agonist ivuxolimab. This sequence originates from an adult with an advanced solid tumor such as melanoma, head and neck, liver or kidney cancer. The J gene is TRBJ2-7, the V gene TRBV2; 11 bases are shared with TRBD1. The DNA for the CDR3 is TGTGCCAGCGTCCGGGACAGGGGGGCCTACGAGCAGTACTTC. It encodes CASVRDRGAYEQYF. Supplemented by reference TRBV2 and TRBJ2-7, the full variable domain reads EPEVTQTPSHQVTQMGQEVILRCVPISNHLYFYWYRQILGQKVEFLVSFYNNEISEKSEIFDDQFSVERPDGSNFTLKIRSTKLEDSAMYFCASVRDRGAYEQYFGPGTRLTVT.